This T cell receptor beta chain is from a study of cytomegalovirus exposure and HLA in healthy donors (TCRdb year 2017). About the investigation overall: According to an earlier analysis of 587 of the donors, 150 million to 200 million T cells yielded some 120 million unique TCR beta sequences and less than 300 Gb of sequence data. An early release covering roughly 600 HLA-typed donors comprised around 300 gigabases of sequencing data and around 86 million unique TCR sequences. Of the approximately 370 genotyped donors, 81% were placed in the genetic ancestry cluster associated with self-reported Caucasian donors. The aim of the study was to test whether cataloging public T cell receptors could identify signatures of past pathogen exposure. The T cell repertoires of roughly 660 subjects were profiled by immunosequencing and related to cytomegalovirus serostatus. Besides the first cohort of around 700 subjects, a separate validation cohort made up of 90 to 150 different subjects was used. High-throughput TCR immunosequencing, statistical association of individual TCRs with disease status, and machine learning were combined to predict cytomegalovirus infection status. A later analysis re-examined previously published TCR beta repertoires from roughly 720 donors and added high-resolution HLA genotyping to investigate patterns of TCR occurrence. In the later analysis, no new phenotypic data were used to find candidate immune exposures; instead, reliance was placed on TCR beta sequences and their occurrence across donors. In an earlier analysis of 550 to 700 of the donors, high-throughput TCR beta sequencing was used to judge whether each TCR beta V gene segment behaved as functional or pseudogenic. Alongside the repertoire data, information on donor age, sex, ethnicity and CMV serostatus was compiled. In a later genetic analysis, genome-wide SNP genotypes for about 65% of the 666 donors were used, and that subset was treated as a discovery cohort. All discovery cohort repertoires had been generated on a single sequencing platform. Class I and class II HLA loci were covered by the typing at four-digit resolution. Typing coverage varied by locus: roughly 620-630 donors for A, B, C, DRB1 and DQB1; more than 500 for DQA1; about 600 for DPA1; fewer than 480 for DPB1. A handful of DR-DQ haplotypes were handled as single units for association and clustering because linkage in the cohort was strong. On average, roughly 240,000 unique TCR beta nucleotide sequences were sequenced per donor among some 420 genotyped donors of the cohort, with about 17% of those sequences being non-productive.

Study-level results and caveats: In both the original and validation cohorts, the classifier was reported to diagnose cytomegalovirus status with high specificity and sensitivity. The earlier analysis of some 560 of the donors excluded over 15 rarely observed V segments, including chromosome 9 orphons, because counts were too low. In vitro tests confirmed that a few of the cytomegalovirus-associated TCR beta chains recognize cytomegalovirus antigens. Specific HLA alleles were associated with more than 15,000 TCR beta sequences at a false discovery rate of 0.05 in a later analysis. The only immune exposure information available for the cohort was CMV serostatus. In an earlier analysis of 587 of the donors, most TCR beta V segments appeared in productive rearrangements about 87% or about 30% of the time, broadly matching IMGT annotations. Most TCR sequences were observed very rarely across donors, whereas some public TCRs were present in many individuals. Presence/absence analyses assumed roughly uniform sequencing depth across donors, an assumption that may not hold. The study listed approximately 150 TCR beta chains as associated with cytomegalovirus. Correlated functional status among segregating V segments might be attributable to linkage disequilibrium, but an unknown experimental factor could not be ruled out. Because HLA typing was unavailable for some donors at each locus, only the typed subset was used in association tests. A later genetic analysis reported fewer N-insertions in productive TCRs among donors in an Asian-associated ancestry cluster than the roughly 620-donor mean. In a later analysis, several top co-occurrence clusters were reported to appear linked to parvovirus B19, influenza, CMV and Epstein-Barr virus. Some IMGT-functional V segments, including TRBV6-2 and TRBV6-3, could not be distinguished by the 87-base-pair reads and were therefore excluded. According to a later analysis, TCR association rates differed among HLA loci, with DRB1 alleles showing the most associated TCRs and HLA-C alleles showing the fewest. Assigning TCR associations to individual alleles was difficult when HLA alleles, especially DR and DQ, strongly co-occurred. In this cohort, only TCR beta chains were sequenced, and detectable features were limited by the absence of alpha or paired-chain data. A later analysis found that most CMV-associated TCR beta chains appeared HLA-restricted, with HLA associations seemingly driven largely by CMV exposure. It was suggested by the authors that the approach could potentially be generalized to other disease states and immunological phenotypes. Compared with equally common non-associated chains, HLA-associated TCR beta chains in a later analysis were more clonally expanded and had lower generation probabilities. A group of highly shared sequence variants was considered likely to be a technical artifact of the sequencing pipeline. A further reported finding was that TCR beta sequences accurately predicted the HLA-A and HLA-B alleles for most subjects in the first cohort. In a later genetic analysis, a missense DCLRE1C variant was associated with V-gene and J-gene trimming of TCR beta chains, and the association was replicated in an independent cohort.

The cohort consisted of 666 healthy bone marrow donors. At the time of sampling, all cohort members were nominally healthy, though unrecorded immune exposures were likely present. The donor was CMV seropositive and was included in the group of about 290 seropositive cohort members. A peripheral blood sample was provided by each donor, and peripheral blood mononuclear cells were used for TCR beta sequencing. The Qiagen DNeasy Blood Extraction Kit was used to extract genomic DNA from the blood cell samples. The library came from the immunoSEQ multiplex PCR assay. The multiplex PCR relied on a mix of 60 forward primers for TCR Vbeta segments and 13 reverse primers for TCR Jbeta segments. The CDR3 region of rearranged TCR beta genes was amplified from genomic DNA by a multiplex PCR assay. The Illumina HiSeq System was used to sequence the amplified TCR beta libraries as 87-base-pair reads. The authors' pipeline ran thus. In a later analysis, some 80 million unique TCR beta chains were counted across the approximately 670 repertoires, and about 10 million of these chains were shared by at least two donors. To remove PCR and sequencing errors, raw reads were error-corrected and collapsed into unique sequences using a nearest-neighbor algorithm that merged closely related sequences. Alignment of CDR3 sequences to IMGT reference sequences was used to assign V, D and J gene segments. For a sequence to be retained, a match of at least six nucleotides was required to both a V gene segment and a J gene segment. A rearrangement counted as productive if the CDR3 had no stop codons and remained in frame with V and J, and every other rearrangement counted as non-productive. Following IMGT convention, CDR3 was defined as the stretch from the second conserved V-encoded cysteine to the conserved J-encoded phenylalanine. In an earlier analysis of more than 550 of the donors, sequences lacking an unambiguous match to a single V gene segment were excluded. An earlier analysis of several hundred of the donors called V segments functional above 56.7% productive rearrangements and segregating when the between-donor standard deviation exceeded 5%. A statistical classification framework was developed to diagnose cytomegalovirus status using the catalog of TCR beta chain sequences. In a later analysis, TCR nucleotide sequences were compared against IMGT/GENE-DB human TR gene sequences so that V and J genes could be assigned. In a later analysis, CDR3 sequences and most-parsimonious VDJ recombination scenarios were assigned using the TCRdist pipeline. In a later analysis, each TCR beta chain was defined by its CDR3 amino acid sequence together with its V-gene family, and reads without a unique V-gene family were excluded. To address suspected cross-contamination and a sequencing artifact, a later analysis removed roughly 640 highly shared, low-generation-probability nucleotide sequences. In a later analysis, a clonal expansion index for each public chain was calculated from normalized within-repertoire ranks of inferred template counts. In a later analysis, generation probabilities were computed with a VDJ recombination model fitted to out-of-frame rearrangements, and the resulting probabilities were checked against IGoR. In a later analysis, hypergeometric tests were used to score TCR-TCR, TCR-HLA and TCR-CMV co-occurrence, with a repertoire-size bias correction applied to TCR pairs. In a later analysis, false discovery rates were estimated by permuting HLA or CMV assignments 20 times. In a later analysis, co-occurring TCRs were grouped using DBSCAN, with TCRdist sequence similarity added in when clustering inside HLA-allele-positive subsets. Co-occurrence clustering excluded repertoires with fewer than 30,000 or more than 120,000 public chains, plus five with anomalous nucleotide sharing. Not all clones reach the TCRdb copy of this immuneACCESS table, which keeps in-frame sequences only. Checked studies attribute under half of the gap to unresolved V genes and leave the rest unexplained. The V and J calls and clone size come from that table; D and trimming were worked out from the DNA. The sample table lists some 200,000 clones, around four fifths of them with a count of one. Jointly, the top ten make up 2.7% of the sample.

Details on this clone: Its antigen is unknown. Within one base of it there is no much larger clone, and no base qualities were kept.

The CDR3 holds 16 amino acids from the cysteine to the phenylalanine. Of all the DNA, just the CDR3 is kept, 48 bases in frame from base 1. As encoded in the germline V gene, CDR1 is KGHSH while CDR2 is LQKENI. At the junction V is shortened by 0 bases and J by 4 bases, with 12 bases in between. The sequence links TRBV18 to TRBJ2-2; no D gene is confidently identified. The sequence was collected from a woman aged 55 to 70 in good health and CMV-seropositive. The source material was PBMCs. The nucleotide sequence reads as follows: TGTGCCAGCTCACCACCATCTGGTCTCGGCACCGGGGAGCTGTTTTTT. This yields the protein CASSPPSGLGTGELFF.